This T cell receptor beta chain was recovered during a study of CD8+ T cells in alopecia areata. About the study: It was oral tofacitinib, at 5 to 10 mg twice daily, that treated patients received. General study results and limits: Uncertain still, given a single nonresponder, is whether baseline CD8+ expansion links to response. In lesional scalp, particularly from alopecia totalis/universalis, clonality was higher than in normal scalp. Clonality in the scalp and expanded CD8+ clones ranked among the top 100 were significantly decreased by tofacitinib.

Following RNA extraction, reverse transcription yielded cDNA that acted as the sequencing template. Sequencing was performed with immunoSEQ multiplex PCR; in TCRdb, only in-frame clones are kept and a portion is missing. The sample carries around 190,000 clones, less than 70% recorded once. In regard to this clone: Its antigen is unidentified.

Stated treatment: oral pan-JAK inhibitor, 5-10 mg twice daily. The V and J ends lost 3 bases and 5 bases, in that order; junction bases with no gene match: 4. Germline loops: CDR1 GTSNPN, CDR2 SVGIG (reference sequence). The CDR3 extends over 13 amino acids. The specimen comprised CD4+ T cells sorted from blood, sampled at approximately week 49, from a patient treated with tofacitinib. V gene TRBV30 combines with J gene TRBJ1-2; 9 nucleotides match TRBD1. The clonotype comes from a human donor with alopecia areata. The CDR3 DNA follows: TGTGCCTGGAGACCTGGACAGGGGTATGGCTACACCTTC. This sequence encodes CAWRPGQGYGYTF.